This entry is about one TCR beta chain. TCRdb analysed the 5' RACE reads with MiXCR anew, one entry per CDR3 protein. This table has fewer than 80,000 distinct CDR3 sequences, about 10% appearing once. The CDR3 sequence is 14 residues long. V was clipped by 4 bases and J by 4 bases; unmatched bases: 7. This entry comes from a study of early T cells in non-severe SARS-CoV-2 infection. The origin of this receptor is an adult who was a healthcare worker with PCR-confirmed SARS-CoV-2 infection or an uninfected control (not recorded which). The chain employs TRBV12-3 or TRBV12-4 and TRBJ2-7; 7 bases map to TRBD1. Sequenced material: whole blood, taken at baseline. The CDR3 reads CASSSWTGRYEQYF. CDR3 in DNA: TGTGCCAGCAGTTCCTGGACAGGTCGGTACGAGCAGTACTTC.